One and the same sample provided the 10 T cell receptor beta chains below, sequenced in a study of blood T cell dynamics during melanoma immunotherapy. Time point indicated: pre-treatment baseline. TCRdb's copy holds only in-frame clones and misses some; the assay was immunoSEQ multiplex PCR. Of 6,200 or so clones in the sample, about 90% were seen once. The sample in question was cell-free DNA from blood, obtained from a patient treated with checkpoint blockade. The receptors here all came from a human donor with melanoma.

CDR3 loop: CASSPQGAEGTTEAFF. CDR3 DNA: TGTGCCAGCAGCCCCCAAGGGGCCGAGGGAACCACTGAAGCTTTCTTT. The genes are TRBV4-2 and TRBJ1-1; D possibly corresponds to TRBD1 (5 bases). Trimming removed 4 bases at V and 4 bases at J, with 19 bases between. CDR3 length equals 16 residues. Germline V gives CDR1 LGHNA, CDR2 YNFKEQ.

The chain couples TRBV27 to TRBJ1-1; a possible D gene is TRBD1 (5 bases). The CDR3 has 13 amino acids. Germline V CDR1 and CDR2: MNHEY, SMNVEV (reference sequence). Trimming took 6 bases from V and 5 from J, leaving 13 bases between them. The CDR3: CASSYTGWTEAFF. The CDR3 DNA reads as TGTGCCAGCAGCTATACAGGTTGGACTGAAGCTTTCTTT.

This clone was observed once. The CDR3 loop is CASSITHSGRINEQYF. DNA of the CDR3: TGTGCCAGTAGTATCACCCATAGCGGGAGAATCAACGAGCAGTACTTC. The chain combines TRBV19 with TRBJ2-7; 9 bases fit TRBD2. The CDR3 loop spans 16 amino acids. V shed 3 bases and J 5 bases; nucleotides not matched to a gene: 11. Germline lookup yields CDR1 LNHDA and CDR2 SQIVND (reference sequence).

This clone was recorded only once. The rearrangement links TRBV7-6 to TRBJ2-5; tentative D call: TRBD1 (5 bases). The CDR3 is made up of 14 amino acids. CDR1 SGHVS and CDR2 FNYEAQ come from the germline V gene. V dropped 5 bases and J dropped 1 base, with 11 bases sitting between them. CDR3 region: CASSPDTIQETQYF. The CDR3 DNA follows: TGTGCCAGCAGCCCGGACACGATCCAAGAGACCCAGTACTTC.

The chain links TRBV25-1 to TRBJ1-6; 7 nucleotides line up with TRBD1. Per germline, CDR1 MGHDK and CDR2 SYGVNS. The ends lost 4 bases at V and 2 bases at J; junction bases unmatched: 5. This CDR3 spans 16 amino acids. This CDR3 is CASSGNRGAYNSPLHF. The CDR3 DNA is TGTGCCAGCAGTGGGAACAGGGGTGCCTATAATTCACCCCTCCACTTT. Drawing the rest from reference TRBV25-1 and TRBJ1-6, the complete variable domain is EADIYQTPRYLVIGTGKKITLECSQTMGHDKMYWYQQDPGMELHLIHYSYGVNSTEKGDLSSESTVSRIRTEHFPLTLESARPSHTSQYLCASSGNRGAYNSPLHFGNGTRLTVT.

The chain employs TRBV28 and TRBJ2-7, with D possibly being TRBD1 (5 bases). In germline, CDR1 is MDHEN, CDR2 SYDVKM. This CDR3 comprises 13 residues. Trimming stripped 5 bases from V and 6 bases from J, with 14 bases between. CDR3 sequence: CASSIQVAAEQYF. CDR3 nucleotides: TGTGCCAGCAGTATACAGGTGGCGGCCGAGCAGTACTTC.

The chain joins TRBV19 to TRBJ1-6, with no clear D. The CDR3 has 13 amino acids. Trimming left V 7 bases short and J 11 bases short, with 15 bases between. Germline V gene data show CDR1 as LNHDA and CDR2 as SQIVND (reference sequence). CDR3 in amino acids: CASTGGGRTPLHF. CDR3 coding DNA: TGTGCCAGTACAGGCGGCGGGAGGACACCCCTCCACTTT.

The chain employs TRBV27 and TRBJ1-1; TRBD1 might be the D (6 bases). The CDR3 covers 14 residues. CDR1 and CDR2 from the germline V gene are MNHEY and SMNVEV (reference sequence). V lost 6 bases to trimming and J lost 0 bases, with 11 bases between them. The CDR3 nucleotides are TGTGCCAGCAGCCGAGGACAGATGAACACTGAAGCTTTCTTT. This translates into CASSRGQMNTEAFF.

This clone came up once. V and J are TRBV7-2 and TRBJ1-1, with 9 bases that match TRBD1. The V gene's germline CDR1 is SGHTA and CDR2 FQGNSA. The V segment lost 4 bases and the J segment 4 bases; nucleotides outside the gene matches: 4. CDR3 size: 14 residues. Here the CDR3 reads CASSYRQGGTEAFF. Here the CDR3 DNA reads TGTGCCAGCAGCTATCGACAGGGGGGCACTGAAGCTTTCTTT.

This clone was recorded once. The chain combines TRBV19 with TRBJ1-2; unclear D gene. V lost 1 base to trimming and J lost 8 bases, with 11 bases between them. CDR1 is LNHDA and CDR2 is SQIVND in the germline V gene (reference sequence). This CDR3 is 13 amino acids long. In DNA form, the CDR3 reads TGTGCCAGTAGTATAGCAGTGGGCGGCGGCTACACCTTC. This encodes CASSIAVGGGYTF. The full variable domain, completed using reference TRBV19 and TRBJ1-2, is DGGITQSPKYLFRKEGQNVTLSCEQNLNHDAMYWYRQDPGQGLRLIYYSQIVNDFQKGDIAEGYSVSREKKESFPLTVTSAQKNPTAFYLCASSIAVGGGYTFGSGTRLTVV.